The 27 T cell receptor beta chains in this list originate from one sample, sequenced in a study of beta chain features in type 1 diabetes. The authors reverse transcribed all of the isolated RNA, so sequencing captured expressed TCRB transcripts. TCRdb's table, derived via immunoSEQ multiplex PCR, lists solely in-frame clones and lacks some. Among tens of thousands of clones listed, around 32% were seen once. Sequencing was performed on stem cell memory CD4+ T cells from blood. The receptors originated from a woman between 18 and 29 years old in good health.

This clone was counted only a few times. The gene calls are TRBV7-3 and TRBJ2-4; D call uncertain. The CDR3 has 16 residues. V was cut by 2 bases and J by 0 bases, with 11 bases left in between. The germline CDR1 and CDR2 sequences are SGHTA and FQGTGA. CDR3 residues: CASSLGFGLAKNIQYF. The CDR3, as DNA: TGTGCCAGCAGCTTAGGTTTCGGTTTAGCCAAAAACATTCAGTACTTC.

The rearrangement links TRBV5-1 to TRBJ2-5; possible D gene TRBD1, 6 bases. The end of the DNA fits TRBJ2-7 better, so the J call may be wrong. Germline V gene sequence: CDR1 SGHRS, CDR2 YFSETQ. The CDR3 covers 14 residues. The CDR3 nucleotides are TGCGCCAGCAGCGAACAGGGATTTGGGTACGAGCAGTACTTC. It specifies CASSEQGFGYEQYF.

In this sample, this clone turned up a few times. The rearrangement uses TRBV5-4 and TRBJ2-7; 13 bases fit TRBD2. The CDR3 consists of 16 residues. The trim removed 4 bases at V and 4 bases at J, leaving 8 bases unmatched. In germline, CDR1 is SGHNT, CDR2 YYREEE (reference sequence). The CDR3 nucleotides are TGTGCCAGCAGCGGGGGACTAGCGGGGAGGGCTTACGAGCAGTACTTC. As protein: CASSGGLAGRAYEQYF.

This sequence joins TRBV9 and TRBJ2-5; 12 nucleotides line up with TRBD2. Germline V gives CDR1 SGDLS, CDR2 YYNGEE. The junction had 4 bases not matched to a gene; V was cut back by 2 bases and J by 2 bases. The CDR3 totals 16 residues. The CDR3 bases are TGTGCCAGCAGCGTTCGGACTAGCGGGGAACAAGAGACCCAGTACTTC. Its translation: CASSVRTSGEQETQYF.

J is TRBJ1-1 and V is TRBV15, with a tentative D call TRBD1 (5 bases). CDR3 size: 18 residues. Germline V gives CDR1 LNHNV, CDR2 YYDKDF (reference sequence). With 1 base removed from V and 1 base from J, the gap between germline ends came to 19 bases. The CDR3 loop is CATSRAAAGWGQNTEAFF. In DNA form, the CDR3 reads TGTGCCACCAGCAGAGCGGCAGCCGGGTGGGGCCAGAACACTGAAGCTTTCTTT.

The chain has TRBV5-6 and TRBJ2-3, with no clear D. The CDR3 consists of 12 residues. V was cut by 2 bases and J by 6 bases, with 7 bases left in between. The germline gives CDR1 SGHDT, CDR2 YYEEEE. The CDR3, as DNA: TGTGCCAGCAGCTTAATAGATGATACGCAGTATTTT. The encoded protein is CASSLIDDTQYF.

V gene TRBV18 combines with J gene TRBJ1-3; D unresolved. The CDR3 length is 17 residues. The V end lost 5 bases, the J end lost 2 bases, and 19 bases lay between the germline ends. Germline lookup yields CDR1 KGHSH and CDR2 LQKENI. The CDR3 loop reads CASSSSTSRRAGNTIYF. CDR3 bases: TGTGCCAGCTCATCCTCGACGTCCAGGCGGGCTGGAAACACCATATATTTT.

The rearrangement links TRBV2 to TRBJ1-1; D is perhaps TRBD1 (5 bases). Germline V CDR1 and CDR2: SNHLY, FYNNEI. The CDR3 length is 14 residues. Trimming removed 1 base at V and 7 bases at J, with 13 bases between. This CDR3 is CASSEGRGHGEAFF. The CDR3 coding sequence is TGTGCCAGCAGTGAAGGGAGGGGCCACGGTGAAGCTTTCTTT. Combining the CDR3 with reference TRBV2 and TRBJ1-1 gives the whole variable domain EPEVTQTPSHQVTQMGQEVILRCVPISNHLYFYWYRQILGQKVEFLVSFYNNEISEKSEIFDDQFSVERPDGSNFTLKIRSTKLEDSAMYFCASSEGRGHGEAFFGQGTRLTVV.

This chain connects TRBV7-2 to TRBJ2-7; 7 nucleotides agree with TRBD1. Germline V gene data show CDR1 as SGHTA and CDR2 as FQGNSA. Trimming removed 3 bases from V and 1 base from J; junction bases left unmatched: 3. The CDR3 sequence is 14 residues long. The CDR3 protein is CASSFDRVSYEQYF. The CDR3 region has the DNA TGTGCCAGCAGCTTCGACAGGGTTTCCTACGAGCAGTACTTC.

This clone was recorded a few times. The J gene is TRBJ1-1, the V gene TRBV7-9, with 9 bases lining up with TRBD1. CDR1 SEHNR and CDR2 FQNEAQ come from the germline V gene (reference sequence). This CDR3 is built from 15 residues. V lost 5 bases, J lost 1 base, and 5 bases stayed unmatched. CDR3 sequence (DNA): TGTGCCAGCAGCGCCTGGGACAGGGAGAACACTGAAGCTTTCTTT. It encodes CASSAWDRENTEAFF.

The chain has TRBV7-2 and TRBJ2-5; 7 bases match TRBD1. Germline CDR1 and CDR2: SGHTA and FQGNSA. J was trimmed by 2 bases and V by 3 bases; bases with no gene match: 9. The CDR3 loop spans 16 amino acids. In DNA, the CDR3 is TGTGCCAGCAGCTTCGCTTCCTGGACAGGACAAGAGACCCAGTACTTC. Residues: CASSFASWTGQETQYF.

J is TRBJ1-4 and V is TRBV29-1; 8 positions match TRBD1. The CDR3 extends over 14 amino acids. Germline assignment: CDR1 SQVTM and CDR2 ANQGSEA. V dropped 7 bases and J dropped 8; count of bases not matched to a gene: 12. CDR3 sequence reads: CSALSDREFEKLFF. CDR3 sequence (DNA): TGCAGCGCCCTCTCGGACAGGGAGTTCGAAAAACTGTTTTTT.

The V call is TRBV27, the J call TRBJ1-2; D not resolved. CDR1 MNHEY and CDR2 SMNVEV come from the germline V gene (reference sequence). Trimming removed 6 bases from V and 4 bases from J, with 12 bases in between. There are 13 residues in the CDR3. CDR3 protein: CASRGGQLYGYTF. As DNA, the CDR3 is TGTGCCAGCAGGGGAGGGCAGCTCTATGGCTACACCTTC.

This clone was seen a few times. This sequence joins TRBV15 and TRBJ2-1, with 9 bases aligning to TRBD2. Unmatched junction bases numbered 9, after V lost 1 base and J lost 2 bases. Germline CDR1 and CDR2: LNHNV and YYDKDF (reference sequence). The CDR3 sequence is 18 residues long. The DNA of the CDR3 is TGTGCCACCAGCAGAGCCGCCCTTAGCGGGAGAACCTACAATGAGCAGTTCTTC. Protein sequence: CATSRAALSGRTYNEQFF.

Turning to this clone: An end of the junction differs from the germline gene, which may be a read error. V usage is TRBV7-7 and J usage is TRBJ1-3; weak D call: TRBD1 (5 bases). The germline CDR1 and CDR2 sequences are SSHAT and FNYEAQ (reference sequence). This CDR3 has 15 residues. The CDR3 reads CASSPDQGNGNTIYF. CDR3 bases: TGTGCTAGCAGTCCAGACCAGGGTAATGGAAACACCATATATTTT.

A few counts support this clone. DNA of the CDR3: TGCGCCAGCAGCCAACGACCACCTGGGACTAGCGGGGGGCTAGCAGATACGCAGTATTTT. Its protein product is CASSQRPPGTSGGLADTQYF. V gene TRBV4-3 combines with J gene TRBJ2-3, with 15 bases identical to TRBD2. CDR3 length: 20 amino acids. Trimming at V came to 2 bases and at J to 4 bases, leaving 13 bases not matched to a gene. Germline V CDR1 and CDR2: LGHNA, YSLEER.

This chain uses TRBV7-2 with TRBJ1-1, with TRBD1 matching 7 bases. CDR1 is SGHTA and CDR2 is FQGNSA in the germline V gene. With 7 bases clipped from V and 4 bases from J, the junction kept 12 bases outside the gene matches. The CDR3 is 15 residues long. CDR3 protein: CASNLRGGPGTEAFF. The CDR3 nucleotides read TGTGCCAGCAACCTCCGAGGGGGCCCGGGCACTGAAGCTTTCTTT.

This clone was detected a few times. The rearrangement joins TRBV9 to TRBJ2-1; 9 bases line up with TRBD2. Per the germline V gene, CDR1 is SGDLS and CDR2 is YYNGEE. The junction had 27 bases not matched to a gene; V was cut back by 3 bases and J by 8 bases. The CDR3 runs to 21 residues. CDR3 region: CASSGPWPSGKTFRGSDEQFF. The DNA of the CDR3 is TGTGCCAGCAGCGGTCCTTGGCCTAGCGGGAAGACCTTTCGGGGGTCGGATGAGCAGTTCTTC.

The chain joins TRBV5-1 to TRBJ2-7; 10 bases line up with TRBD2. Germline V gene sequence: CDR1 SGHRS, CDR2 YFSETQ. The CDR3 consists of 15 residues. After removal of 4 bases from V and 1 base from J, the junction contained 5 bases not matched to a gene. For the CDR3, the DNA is TGCGCCAGCAGCAGGACTAGCGGAACATCCTACGAGCAGTACTTC. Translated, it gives CASSRTSGTSYEQYF. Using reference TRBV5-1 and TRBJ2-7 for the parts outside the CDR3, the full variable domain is KAGVTQTPRYLIKTRGQQVTLSCSPISGHRSVSWYQQTPGQGLQFLFEYFSETQRNKGNFPGRFSGRQFSNSRSEMNVSTLELGDSALYLCASSRTSGTSYEQYFGPGTRLTVT.

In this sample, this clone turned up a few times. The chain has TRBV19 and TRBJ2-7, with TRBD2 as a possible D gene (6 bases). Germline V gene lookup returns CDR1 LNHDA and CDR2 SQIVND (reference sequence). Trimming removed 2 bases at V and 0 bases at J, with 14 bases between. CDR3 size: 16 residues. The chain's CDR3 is CASSIPGGWSSYEQYF. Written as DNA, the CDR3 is TGTGCCAGTAGTATACCCGGGGGTTGGAGCTCCTACGAGCAGTACTTC.

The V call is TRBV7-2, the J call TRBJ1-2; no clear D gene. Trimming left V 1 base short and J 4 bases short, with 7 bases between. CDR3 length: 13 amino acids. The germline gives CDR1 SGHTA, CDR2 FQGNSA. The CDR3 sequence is CASSLVSSYGYTF. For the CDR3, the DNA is TGTGCCAGCAGCTTAGTAAGTAGCTATGGCTACACCTTC.

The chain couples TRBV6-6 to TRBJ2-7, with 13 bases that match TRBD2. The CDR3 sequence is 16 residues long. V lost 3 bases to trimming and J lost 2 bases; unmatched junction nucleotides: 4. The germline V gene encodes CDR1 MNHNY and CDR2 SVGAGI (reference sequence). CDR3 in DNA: TGTGCCAGCAGTTATCGGGGGACTAGCGGGGCCTACGAGCAGTACTTC. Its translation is CASSYRGTSGAYEQYF.

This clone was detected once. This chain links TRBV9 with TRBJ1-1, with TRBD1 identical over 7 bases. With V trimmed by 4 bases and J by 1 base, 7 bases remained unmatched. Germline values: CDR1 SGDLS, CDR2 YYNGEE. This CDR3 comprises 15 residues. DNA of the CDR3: TGTGCCAGCAGCTCCAGACAGGGTCAGAACACTGAAGCTTTCTTT. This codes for CASSSRQGQNTEAFF.

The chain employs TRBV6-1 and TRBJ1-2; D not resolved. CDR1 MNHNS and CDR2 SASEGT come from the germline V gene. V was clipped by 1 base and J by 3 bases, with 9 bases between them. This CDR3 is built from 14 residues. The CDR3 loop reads CASSEVALYYGYTF. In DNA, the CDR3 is TGTGCCAGCAGTGAAGTGGCCCTTTACTATGGCTACACCTTC.

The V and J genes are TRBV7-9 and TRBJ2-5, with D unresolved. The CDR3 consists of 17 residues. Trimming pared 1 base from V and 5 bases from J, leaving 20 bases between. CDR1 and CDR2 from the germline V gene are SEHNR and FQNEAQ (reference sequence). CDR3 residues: CASSLESGATPAETQYF. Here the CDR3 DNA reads TGTGCCAGCAGCTTAGAATCCGGAGCAACTCCCGCGGAGACCCAGTACTTC.

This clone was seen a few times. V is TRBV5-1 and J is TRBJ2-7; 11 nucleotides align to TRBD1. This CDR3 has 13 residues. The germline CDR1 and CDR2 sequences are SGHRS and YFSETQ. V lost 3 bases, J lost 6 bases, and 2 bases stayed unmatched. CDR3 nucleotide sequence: TGCGCCAGCAGCTCGGGACAGGGGGGCGAGCAGTACTTC. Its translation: CASSSGQGGEQYF.

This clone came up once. Here the CDR3 DNA reads TGTGCCAGCAGTGAAGACAGGTATACTGCGGGGGCCAACGTCCTGACTTTC. Its translation is CASSEDRYTAGANVLTF. The chain recombines TRBV2 with TRBJ2-6, with a weak D call TRBD1 (5 bases). CDR3 length equals 17 residues. The germline gives CDR1 SNHLY, CDR2 FYNNEI. V was pared by 1 base and J by 4 bases, with 14 bases between.